The sequence of this T cell receptor beta chain was determined in a study of blood T cells in healthy people across ages. Through a sample-barcoded 5' primer and a J-beta primer mix, a second PCR was run for about 6 to 11 cycles. Researchers report that a template-switch adaptor with 12 random nucleotides tagged each cDNA molecule. TCRdb reprocessed the 5' RACE reads with MiXCR, giving one entry per CDR3 protein. The repertoire holds 1.5 million to 2 million distinct CDR3 sequences, around half seen once, with approximately 2% in the top ten. This CDR3 is 15 amino acids long. V shed 7 bases and J shed 0 bases, with 13 bases lying between them. Germline V gives CDR1 SQVTM, CDR2 ANQGSEA.

The sample consisted of blood. The chain recombines TRBV29-1 with TRBJ2-6; D not certain. The sequence came from a woman between 40 and 55 years old in good health. CDR3 sequence reads: CSAVTWGSGANVLTF. Here the CDR3 DNA reads TGCAGCGCCGTCACGTGGGGCTCTGGGGCCAACGTCCTGACTTTC.